This TCR beta chain was retrieved from a study of blood T cell repertoires in COVID-19. In the study overall: In each case, the material was cDNA or gDNA derived from T cells, B-cell-depleted T cells, or PBMCs.

A Seattle source enrolled patients during active infection and followed them longitudinally. After removal of 4 bases from V and 5 bases from J, the junction contained 8 bases not matched to a gene. This CDR3 spans 15 amino acids. Germline V gives CDR1 SEHNR, CDR2 FQNEAQ (reference sequence). The repertoire was sequenced with immunoSEQ multiplex PCR; TCRdb's copy has only in-frame clones and lacks some. The data contain 200,000 to 250,000 clones, 70% to 90% of them singletons. Sequencing was carried out using peripheral blood. This chain uses TRBV7-9 with TRBJ2-5, with 9 bases matching TRBD1. The clonotype comes from a man aged 50 to 59 with COVID-19, enrolled during active disease. CDR3 bases: TGTGCCAGCAGCTCGGGACAGGGAGATTTGGAGACCCAGTACTTC. Its protein is CASSSGQGDLETQYF.